One and the same sample provided the 31 T cell receptor beta chains below, sequenced in a study of blood T cell repertoires in COVID-19. Using immunoSEQ multiplex PCR, the repertoire was profiled, and TCRdb retains in-frame clones only, with some absent. The sample includes fewer than 15,000 clones, around 90% seen only once; the top ten take 14%. The material sequenced was peripheral blood. These TCRs come from a human donor in a cohort sampled during active COVID-19.

The rearrangement uses TRBV5-1 and TRBJ2-5; 8 nucleotides match TRBD2. V shed 0 bases, J shed 5 bases, and the junction held 6 bases outside the gene matches. Germline CDR1 and CDR2: SGHRS and YFSETQ. The length of the CDR3 is 15 residues. The CDR3 DNA reads as TGCGCCAGCAGCTTGGGACTAGCGTTTCTGGAGACCCAGTACTTC. Translating gives CASSLGLAFLETQYF.

The V call is TRBV6-5, the J call TRBJ1-1; 7 bases align to TRBD1. The CDR3 has 15 amino acids. Germline trimming cut 2 bases from V and 1 base from J; bases unmatched to any gene: 4. Germline values: CDR1 MNHEY, CDR2 SVGAGI. This CDR3 is CASSYETGTNTEAFF. The CDR3 DNA reads TGTGCCAGCAGTTACGAGACAGGGACGAACACTGAAGCTTTCTTT.

This clone was detected a few times. The CDR3 sequence is CASSTLQGASADTIYF. For the CDR3, the DNA is TGTGCCAGCAGCACGTTACAGGGGGCGAGTGCGGACACCATATATTTT. The chain couples TRBV7-9 to TRBJ1-3; 9 positions agree with TRBD1. V dropped 5 bases and J dropped 8; count of bases not matched to a gene: 13. CDR1 SEHNR and CDR2 FQNEAQ come from the germline V gene (reference sequence). The CDR3 is made up of 16 amino acids.

This chain connects TRBV29-1 to TRBJ2-1, with 7 positions matching TRBD2. The germline V gene encodes CDR1 SQVTM and CDR2 ANQGSEA. The CDR3 spans 13 residues. V shed 3 bases and J 8 bases; nucleotides not matched to a gene: 7. The DNA of the CDR3 is TGCAGCGTTGATCCCGGGACTACTCATGAGCAGTTCTTC. Amino acid sequence: CSVDPGTTHEQFF.

The V gene is TRBV7-2, the J gene TRBJ1-4, with D possibly TRBD1 on 6 matching bases. Germline CDR1 and CDR2: SGHTA and FQGNSA. The CDR3 covers 17 residues. V was trimmed by 5 bases and J by 3 bases, leaving 19 bases between them. CDR3 sequence reads: CASSPRPLTGPNEKLFF. DNA for the CDR3: TGTGCCAGCAGCCCCCGTCCCCTCACAGGGCCTAATGAAAAACTGTTTTTT. Combining the CDR3 with reference TRBV7-2 and TRBJ1-4 gives the whole variable domain GAGVSQSPSNKVTEKGKDVELRCDPISGHTALYWYRQSLGQGLEFLIYFQGNSAPDKSGLPSDRFSAERTGGSVSTLTIQRTQQEDSAVYLCASSPRPLTGPNEKLFFGSGTQLSVL.

The chain couples TRBV19 to TRBJ2-7, with a possible D match to TRBD1 (6 bases). Germline values: CDR1 LNHDA, CDR2 SQIVND (reference sequence). This CDR3 region has 13 residues. Trimming shortened V by 7 bases and J by 3 bases, and 13 bases separated the two germline ends. The CDR3 protein is CASTKGQFYEQYF. The CDR3 DNA follows: TGTGCCAGTACAAAAGGACAGTTCTACGAGCAGTACTTC. The full variable domain, its missing parts supplied by reference TRBV19 and TRBJ2-7, is DGGITQSPKYLFRKEGQNVTLSCEQNLNHDAMYWYRQDPGQGLRLIYYSQIVNDFQKGDIAEGYSVSREKKESFPLTVTSAQKNPTAFYLCASTKGQFYEQYFGPGTRLTVT.

This rearrangement joins TRBV12-3 or TRBV12-4 to TRBJ1-4; TRBD1 matches at 10 bases. The CDR3 covers 13 residues. J gave up 10 bases and V 7 bases, and 6 bases lay outside the gene matches. DNA of the CDR3: TGTGCCAGCACCGGGGACAGGGGAGCAAAACTGTTTTTT. Amino acids: CASTGDRGAKLFF.

This clone was seen only a few times. The rearrangement uses TRBV5-4 and TRBJ2-2; D might be TRBD1 (6 bases). CDR1 is SGHNT, CDR2 YYREEE, per germline (reference sequence). With 6 bases removed from V and 4 bases from J, the gap between germline ends came to 16 bases. The CDR3 has 15 amino acids. The CDR3 here is CASNSQGGGTGELFF. In DNA form, the CDR3 reads TGTGCCAGCAACTCACAGGGTGGGGGCACCGGGGAGCTGTTTTTT.

The chain has TRBV6-1 and TRBJ2-1; possible D gene TRBD2, 5 bases. Trimming left V 2 bases short and J 6 bases short, with 8 bases between. Germline V CDR1 and CDR2: MNHNS, SASEGT. This CDR3 is built from 13 residues. The CDR3 nucleotides are TGTGCCAGCAGTGAAATAACTAGCAATGAGCAGTTCTTC. Amino acids: CASSEITSNEQFF.

The chain couples TRBV30 to TRBJ2-5; 11 positions agree with TRBD2. V shed 5 bases and J 2 bases; nucleotides not matched to a gene: 13. This CDR3 is 17 amino acids long. The germline V gene encodes CDR1 GTSNPN and CDR2 SVGIG (reference sequence). CDR3 nucleotides: TGTGCCTGGGCCCAATATAGCGGGGGGGCTCGACAAGAGACCCAGTACTTC. This translates into CAWAQYSGGARQETQYF.

V gene TRBV15 combines with J gene TRBJ2-2; D remains ambiguous. Trimming removed 2 bases from V and 3 bases from J, with 7 bases in between. CDR1 is LNHNV, CDR2 YYDKDF, per germline (reference sequence). CDR3 length: 14 residues. CDR3 sequence (DNA): TGTGCCACCAGCAGAAATCGAGACACCGGGGAGCTGTTTTTT. This gives the protein CATSRNRDTGELFF.

The chain uses TRBV28 and TRBJ2-1; 8 nucleotides line up with TRBD2. Germline lookup yields CDR1 MDHEN and CDR2 SYDVKM. Unmatched junction bases numbered 15, after V lost 2 bases and J lost 12 bases. CDR3 length equals 16 residues. Here the CDR3 reads CASSLKFPSGRRWQFF. CDR3 nucleotide sequence: TGTGCCAGCAGTTTAAAATTCCCTAGCGGGCGAAGGTGGCAGTTCTTC.

V usage is TRBV27 and J usage is TRBJ1-2, with TRBD1 identical over 9 bases. The CDR3 is made up of 14 amino acids. The ends lost 3 bases at V and 8 bases at J; junction bases unmatched: 7. Germline values: CDR1 MNHEY, CDR2 SMNVEV (reference sequence). CDR3 protein: CASSFGTGNSGYTF. CDR3 nucleotides: TGTGCCAGCAGTTTCGGGACAGGGAATAGCGGCTACACCTTC.

J is TRBJ2-3 and V is TRBV6-1; no clear D gene. In germline, CDR1 is MNHNS, CDR2 SASEGT. V was clipped by 2 bases and J by 0 bases, with 3 bases between them. This CDR3 region has 13 residues. The CDR3 nucleotides read TGTGCCAGCAGTGAACCGAGCACAGATACGCAGTATTTT. Protein product: CASSEPSTDTQYF.

V usage is TRBV10-1 and J usage is TRBJ2-1; 11 bases map to TRBD2. Unmatched junction bases numbered 5, after V lost 5 bases and J lost 5 bases. This CDR3 is built from 15 residues. Germline loops: CDR1 WNHNN, CDR2 SYGVQD (reference sequence). The CDR3 DNA sequence: TGCGCCAGCAGTCAGACTAGCGGGGCAAACAATGAGCAGTTCTTC. This encodes CASSQTSGANNEQFF.

As DNA, the CDR3 is TGTGCCAGCAGCCAATTTTGGTCCCCAGAAGACTATGGCTACACCTTC. Translated, it gives CASSQFWSPEDYGYTF. The chain couples TRBV14 to TRBJ1-2, with no clear D. Germline V CDR1 and CDR2: SGHDN, FVKESK. Trimming shortened V by 2 bases and J by 3 bases, and 16 bases separated the two germline ends. The CDR3 runs to 16 residues. Using reference TRBV14 and TRBJ1-2 for the parts outside the CDR3, the full variable domain is EAGVTQFPSHSVIEKGQTVTLRCDPISGHDNLYWYRRVMGKEIKFLLHFVKESKQDESGMPNNRFLAERTGGTYSTLKVQPAELEDSGVYFCASSQFWSPEDYGYTFGSGTRLTVV.

The chain combines TRBV5-1 with TRBJ2-5; TRBD1 matches 11 bases. CDR1 and CDR2 from the germline V gene are SGHRS and YFSETQ. The CDR3 totals 15 residues. Trimming removed 4 bases from V and 4 bases from J; junction bases left unmatched: 6. CDR3 region: CASSARTGGAETQYF. The CDR3 DNA is TGCGCCAGCAGCGCCAGGACAGGGGGCGCAGAGACCCAGTACTTC. The variable domain in full, completed from reference TRBV5-1 and TRBJ2-5, reads KAGVTQTPRYLIKTRGQQVTLSCSPISGHRSVSWYQQTPGQGLQFLFEYFSETQRNKGNFPGRFSGRQFSNSRSEMNVSTLELGDSALYLCASSARTGGAETQYFGPGTRLLVL.

CDR3 sequence (DNA): TGCGCCAGCAGTCGGACAGGCCTAATCGATCAGCCCCAGCATTTT. The encoded protein is CASSRTGLIDQPQHF. The J gene is TRBJ1-5, the V gene TRBV4-1; 7 bases fit TRBD1. CDR1 is MGHRA, CDR2 YSYEKL, per germline. The CDR3 spans 15 residues. The ends lost 6 bases at V and 5 bases at J; junction bases unmatched: 10.

The chain uses TRBV4-3 and TRBJ2-1, with a weak D call TRBD2 (5 bases). The V gene's germline CDR1 is LGHNA and CDR2 YSLEER. The CDR3 is made up of 15 amino acids. V lost 4 bases and J 10 bases, leaving 20 bases between the germline ends. DNA of the CDR3: TGCGCCAGCAGCCTGGACTCTCTCTCTAATGGGGAGCAGTTCTTC. Translating gives CASSLDSLSNGEQFF.

The CDR3 reads CASSPEVYSNQPQHF. The CDR3 nucleotides are TGTGCCAGCAGCCCGGAGGTCTATAGCAATCAGCCCCAGCATTTT. V gene TRBV28 combines with J gene TRBJ1-5; D unclear. Germline assignment: CDR1 MDHEN and CDR2 SYDVKM. This CDR3 has 15 residues. V gave up 6 bases and J gave up 0 bases, with 12 bases separating them.

Regarding this clone: Germline is not matched at one junction end, which may reflect a read error. The genes are TRBV4-3 and TRBJ2-3; 9 bases are a match to TRBD1. Germline CDR1 reads LGHNA; CDR2 reads YSLEER. CDR3 size: 13 residues. CDR3 in DNA: TGCGCCAGCAGCCAGCCGGGGACAGGGTCACCGAATTTT. Translating gives CASSQPGTGSPNF.

The chain carries TRBV7-9 and TRBJ1-1; 7 bases map to TRBD1. Trimming removed 2 bases from V and 1 base from J; junction bases left unmatched: 4. Per the germline V gene, CDR1 is SEHNR and CDR2 is FQNEAQ (reference sequence). The CDR3 contains 15 residues. In nucleotides, the CDR3 is TGTGCCAGCAGCTTACGACAGGGATCGAACACTGAAGCTTTCTTT. Protein product: CASSLRQGSNTEAFF.

V gene TRBV7-2 combines with J gene TRBJ2-1, with D hard to call. Per the germline V gene, CDR1 is SGHTA and CDR2 is FQGNSA. The CDR3 loop spans 14 amino acids. V was clipped by 5 bases and J by 1 base, with 9 bases between them. The CDR3 bases are TGTGCCAGCAGCCAGTCATGGTCCTACAATGAGCAGTTCTTC. It yields the protein CASSQSWSYNEQFF.

V usage is TRBV6-5 and J usage is TRBJ1-2; the match to TRBD1 covers 9 bases. V was clipped by 7 bases and J by 6 bases; unmatched bases: 9. The CDR3 sequence is 14 residues long. Germline V lookup: CDR1 MNHEY, CDR2 SVGAGI. This chain's CDR3 is CASTRQGVENGYTF. For the CDR3, the DNA is TGTGCCAGCACCAGACAGGGGGTAGAAAATGGCTACACCTTC.

The chain carries TRBV7-2 and TRBJ2-3; 10 nucleotides agree with TRBD1. This CDR3 is 14 amino acids long. Trimming removed 5 bases from V and 4 bases from J; junction bases left unmatched: 3. Germline values: CDR1 SGHTA, CDR2 FQGNSA. The CDR3 spells CASSTTGGADTQYF. The CDR3 region has the DNA TGTGCCAGCAGCACGACAGGGGGCGCAGATACGCAGTATTTT. Full variable domain (rest looked up from reference TRBV7-2 and TRBJ2-3): GAGVSQSPSNKVTEKGKDVELRCDPISGHTALYWYRQSLGQGLEFLIYFQGNSAPDKSGLPSDRFSAERTGGSVSTLTIQRTQQEDSAVYLCASSTTGGADTQYFGPGTRLTVL.

The chain links TRBV10-1 to TRBJ2-1; 10 bases align to TRBD1. Unmatched junction bases numbered 7, after V lost 2 bases and J lost 9 bases. This CDR3 is 15 amino acids long. CDR1 is WNHNN, CDR2 SYGVQD, per germline (reference sequence). The CDR3 protein is CASSEETGGFGEQFF. As DNA, the CDR3 is TGCGCCAGCAGTGAGGAGACAGGGGGCTTCGGTGAGCAGTTCTTC.

The CDR3 sequence: CASSQAAGSSYEQYF. The CDR3 DNA is TGCGCCAGCAGCCAAGCAGCGGGAAGCTCCTACGAGCAGTACTTC. This chain links TRBV4-1 with TRBJ2-7, with 7 nucleotides matching TRBD2. CDR1 MGHRA and CDR2 YSYEKL come from the germline V gene. V shed 1 base and J 0 bases; nucleotides not matched to a gene: 3. The CDR3 is 15 residues long.

The V and J genes are TRBV10-3 and TRBJ1-6, with a possible D match to TRBD1 (5 bases). The CDR3 is 14 amino acids. From germline, CDR1 is ENHRY and CDR2 SYGVKD. V was shortened by 3 bases and J by 6 bases, with 9 bases between the two germline ends. The CDR3 is CAISEQVVNSPLHF. The DNA for the CDR3 is TGTGCCATCAGTGAACAGGTGGTTAATTCACCCCTCCACTTT.

The chain recombines TRBV7-8 with TRBJ1-5; 7 bases align to TRBD1. CDR3 length: 15 residues. V shed 5 bases, J shed 7 bases, and the junction held 11 bases outside the gene matches. Per the germline V gene, CDR1 is SGHVS and CDR2 is FQNEAQ. The CDR3 nucleotides are TGTGCCAGCAGCCCTATGTACGGGACAGACCAGCCCCAGCATTTT. The encoded protein is CASSPMYGTDQPQHF.

The chain carries TRBV28 and TRBJ1-2; tentative D call: TRBD1 (5 bases). CDR3 length equals 14 residues. V was cut by 7 bases and J by 4 bases, with 16 bases left in between. Germline assignment: CDR1 MDHEN and CDR2 SYDVKM. The CDR3 DNA sequence: TGTGCCAGCAAGGTCCCCCGACAGCTCTATGGCTACACCTTC. The encoded protein is CASKVPRQLYGYTF.

J is TRBJ2-7 and V is TRBV27; 11 bases match TRBD2. This CDR3 has 13 amino acids. Germline CDR1 and CDR2: MNHEY and SMNVEV (reference sequence). The V gene end was trimmed by 5 bases and the J gene end by 9 bases; junction bases not matched to a gene: 6. The CDR3 DNA follows: TGTGCCAGCAGTATGACTAGCGGGGAGGGGCAGTACTTC. Its protein product is CASSMTSGEGQYF.